Listed below are T cell receptor beta chains from one sample, sequenced in a study of T cells in Graves' hyperthyroidism and ophthalmopathy. MiXCR, run by TCRdb on the multiplex PCR reads, gives a single entry per CDR3 protein. The sample records 400,000 to 550,000 distinct CDR3 sequences, less than 25% being singletons. Input material: blood. The receptors were sampled from a woman aged 25 to 39 with Graves' ophthalmopathy. CDR3s include the opening cysteine and the closing phenylalanine or tryptophan. The order of the fields is J gene, CDR3 length, V gene, clone size, D gene, CDR3 DNA, CDR3 protein. A D gene is named only where the DNA matches it firmly. Some rows mark clone size as missing; the rest say once, few, many or name a class of expanded clone.

TRBJ2-7	14	TRBV6-2/TRBV6-3	many	TRBD1	TGTGCCAGCAGTAAAGGACAGGGGACCCTCGAGCAGTACTTC	CASSKGQGTLEQYF
TRBJ1-5	16	TRBV7-8	many	NA	TGTGCCAGCAGCCCCCAAACGACAGTGTTCAATCAGCCCCAGCATTTT	CASSPQTTVFNQPQHF
TRBJ1-1	13	TRBV5-1	many	NA	TGCGCCAGCAGCTTGGTGGTGGGGACTGAAGCTTTCTTT	CASSLVVGTEAFF
TRBJ2-2	14	TRBV10-3	few	TRBD1	TGTGCCATGGCCGGGACAGGGGTGGCCGGGGAGCTGTTTTTT	CAMAGTGVAGELFF
TRBJ1-3	11	TRBV7-9	many	NA	TGTGCCAGCAGCCTCAAAAACGCCATATATTTT	CASSLKNAIYF
TRBJ1-1	12	TRBV12-3/TRBV12-4	many	TRBD1	TGTGCCAGCAGTTTTGAGGGGGCGGAAGCTTTCTTT	CASSFEGAEAFF
TRBJ2-6	15	TRBV29-1	NA	NA	TGCAGCGTTTCTGCGGGCGTAGGTGGGGCCAACGTCCTGACTTTC	CSVSAGVGGANVLTF
TRBJ1-1	13	TRBV3-1	many	TRBD1	TGTGCCAGCAGTCTCAGGGGGAGCCCTGAAGCTTTCTTT	CASSLRGSPEAFF
TRBJ2-5	15	TRBV24-1	NA	TRBD1	TGTGCCAGCAGTGACATGCCGGGACAGCAAGAGACCCAGTACTTC	CASSDMPGQQETQYF
TRBJ1-5	17	TRBV12-3/TRBV12-4	many	NA	TGTGCCAGCAGTTTACGACAGGCGTCTAATAGCAATCAGCCCCAGCATTTT	CASSLRQASNSNQPQHF
TRBJ2-7	20	TRBV6-2/TRBV6-3	NA	TRBD1	TGTGCCAGCAGTTATCCCCCTAAAAAATACCGGGACAGGGAGTCCTACGAGCAGTACTTC	CASSYPPKKYRDRESYEQYF
TRBJ1-2	14	TRBV28	once	NA	TGTGCCAGCAGTCCGGACCTAATTTTGCATGGCTACACCTTC	CASSPDLILHGYTF
TRBJ2-5	13	TRBV12-3/TRBV12-4	many	TRBD1	TGTGCCAGCAGCGGGACAGGGGAAGAGACCCAGTACTTC	CASSGTGEETQYF
TRBJ1-1	15	TRBV27	many	NA	TGTGCCAGCAGTTTAGACCCCTACATGAACACTGAAGCTTTCTTT	CASSLDPYMNTEAFF
TRBJ1-3	15	TRBV6-1	NA	NA	TGTGCCAGCTGCCCCGCTTCGAGCTCTGGAAACACCATATATTTT	CASCPASSSGNTIYF
TRBJ1-1	14	TRBV12-5	NA	NA	TGTGCTAGTGGACGACGGATTCAAAACACTGAAGCTTTCTTT	CASGRRIQNTEAFF
TRBJ2-5	14	TRBV29-1	NA	TRBD2	TGCAGCGTTAAATCCGGGACTAGCAAAGAGACCCAGTACTTC	CSVKSGTSKETQYF
TRBJ1-1	15	TRBV2	NA	NA	TGTGCCAGCACTCCTGGGCGGGGGAAGTCCACTGAAGCTTTCTTT	CASTPGRGKSTEAFF
TRBJ1-1	14	TRBV6-5	NA	NA	TGTGCCAGCAGTTACCAGGCTTGGAACACTGAAGCTTTCTTT	CASSYQAWNTEAFF
TRBJ1-2	9	TRBV29-1	NA	NA	TGCAGCGTTGCCGGTGGCTACACCTTC	CSVAGGYTF
TRBJ2-5	18	TRBV10-3	NA	TRBD2	TGTGCCATCAGTGAGCCACTGGGACTAGCGGATGGAGGAGAGACCCAGTACTTC	CAISEPLGLADGGETQYF
TRBJ1-6	13	TRBV2	NA	TRBD1	TGTGCCAGCAAACAGGGGAGGAATTCACCCCTCCACTTT	CASKQGRNSPLHF
TRBJ1-1	14	TRBV6-2/TRBV6-3	many	NA	TGTGCCAGCAGTTACTCTTTCGGGAACACTGAAGCTTTCTTT	CASSYSFGNTEAFF
TRBJ1-1	17	TRBV12-3/TRBV12-4	NA	TRBD1	TGTGCCAGCAGTCCCGTTCGCAGGGGGCTGGTTAACACTGAAGCTTTCTTT	CASSPVRRGLVNTEAFF
TRBJ1-3	16	TRBV11-2	many	TRBD1	TGTGCCAGCAGCTCGCAGGGGGATTTCTCTGGAAACACCATATATTTT	CASSSQGDFSGNTIYF
TRBJ1-1	17	TRBV7-6	NA	TRBD1	TGTGCCAGCAGCTTAGGGGGGTACAGGGGTCTGAACACTGAAGCTTTCTTT	CASSLGGYRGLNTEAFF
TRBJ1-1	14	TRBV10-3	NA	TRBD1	TGTGCCATCGGACAGGGGATAGGGTTTACTGAAGCTTTCTTT	CAIGQGIGFTEAFF
TRBJ1-5	14	TRBV19	many	TRBD1	TGTGCCACTAGGGACAGGGCCTCGTGGGAGCCCCAGCATTTT	CATRDRASWEPQHF
TRBJ1-5	15	TRBV11-3	NA	TRBD1	TGTGCCAGCAGCGTCGGACAGGGCTACAATCAGCCCCAGCATTTT	CASSVGQGYNQPQHF
TRBJ2-3	17	TRBV6-1	few	TRBD2	TGTGCCAGCAGTGTAAGACTAGCGGGGGTCAGCACAGATACGCAGTATTTT	CASSVRLAGVSTDTQYF
TRBJ1-1	13	TRBV25-1	many	NA	TGTGCCAGCAGTGGGGCGGGTGGCCGGTTGGCTTTCTTT	CASSGAGGRLAFF
TRBJ2-5	16	TRBV5-1	NA	TRBD2	TGCGCCAGCAGCATTGGACTAGCGGGACTTCAAGAGACCCAGTACTTC	CASSIGLAGLQETQYF
TRBJ2-7	15	TRBV7-2	many	TRBD2	TGTGCCAGCAGCTTAGCGGGGCGGGGGGGCTCCGAGCAGTACTTC	CASSLAGRGGSEQYF